This entry features one TCR beta chain sequence. The data were obtained in a study of response to subunit inactivated influenza vaccine. TCRdb called the RT-PCR reads again in MiXCR, with one record for every CDR3 protein. This sample has about half a million distinct CDR3 sequences, with 7.6% found just once. The CDR3 has 13 amino acids. V was trimmed by 1 base and J by 4 bases, leaving 7 bases between them. Germline CDR1 reads SGHAT; CDR2 reads FQDESV (reference sequence). The chain carries TRBV11-1 and TRBJ2-5; D is unresolved. Sequencing used PBMCs from blood, obtained 23 to 25 months after vaccination. The source is a man aged 50-75 years who received an inactivated influenza vaccine. The CDR3 region is CASSLGPVETQYF. In DNA form, the CDR3 reads TGTGCCAGCAGCTTAGGCCCAGTAGAGACCCAGTACTTC.